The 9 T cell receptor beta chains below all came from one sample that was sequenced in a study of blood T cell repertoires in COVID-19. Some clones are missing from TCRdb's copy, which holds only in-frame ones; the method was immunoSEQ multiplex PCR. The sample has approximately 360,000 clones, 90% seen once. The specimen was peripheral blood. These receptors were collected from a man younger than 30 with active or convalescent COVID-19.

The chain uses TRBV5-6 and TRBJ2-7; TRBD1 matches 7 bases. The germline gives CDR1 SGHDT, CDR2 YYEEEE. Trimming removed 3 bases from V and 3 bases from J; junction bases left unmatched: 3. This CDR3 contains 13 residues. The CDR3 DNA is TGTGCCAGCAGCTACAGGGGACACTACGAGCAGTACTTC. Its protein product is CASSYRGHYEQYF.

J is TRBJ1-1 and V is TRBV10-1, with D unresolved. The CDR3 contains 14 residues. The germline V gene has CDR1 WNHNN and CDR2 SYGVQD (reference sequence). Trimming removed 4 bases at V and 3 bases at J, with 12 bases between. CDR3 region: CASSGRGEDTEAFF. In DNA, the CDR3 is TGCGCCAGCAGTGGGCGGGGTGAGGACACTGAAGCTTTCTTT.

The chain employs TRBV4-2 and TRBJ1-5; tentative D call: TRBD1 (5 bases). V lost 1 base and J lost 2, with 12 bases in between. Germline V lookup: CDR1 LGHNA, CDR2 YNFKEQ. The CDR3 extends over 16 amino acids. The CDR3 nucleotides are TGTGCCAGCAGCCAAGCGTCAGGGCCGGGCAATCAGCCCCAGCATTTT. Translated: CASSQASGPGNQPQHF.

The CDR3 nucleotides are TGTGCCAGCAGCCACGGGGTCGGCGGTGGCTACACCTTC. This gives the protein CASSHGVGGGYTF. V is TRBV7-3 and J is TRBJ1-2; D is ambiguous. CDR1 is SGHTA, CDR2 FQGTGA, per germline. V lost 5 bases and J lost 7, with 14 bases in between. The CDR3 is 13 residues long.

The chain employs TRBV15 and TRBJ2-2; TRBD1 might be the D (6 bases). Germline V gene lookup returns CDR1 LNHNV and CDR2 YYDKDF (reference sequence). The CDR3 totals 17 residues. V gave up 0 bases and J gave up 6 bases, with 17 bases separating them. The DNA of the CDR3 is TGTGCCACCAGCAGAGATCAGGGGTTTTATGCGGCCGGGGAGCTGTTTTTT. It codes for CATSRDQGFYAAGELFF.

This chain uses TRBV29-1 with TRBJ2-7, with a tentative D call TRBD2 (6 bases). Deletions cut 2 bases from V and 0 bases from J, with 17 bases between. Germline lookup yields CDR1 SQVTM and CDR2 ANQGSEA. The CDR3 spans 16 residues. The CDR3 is CSVESGEAGYSYEQYF. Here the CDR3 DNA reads TGCAGCGTTGAATCGGGGGAAGCGGGTTACTCCTACGAGCAGTACTTC.

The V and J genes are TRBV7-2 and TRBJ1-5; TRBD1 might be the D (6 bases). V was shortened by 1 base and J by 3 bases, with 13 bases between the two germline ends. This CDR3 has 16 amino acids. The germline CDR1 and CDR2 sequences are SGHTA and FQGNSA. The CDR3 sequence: CASSLDHNRANQPQHF. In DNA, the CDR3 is TGTGCCAGCAGCTTAGATCATAACAGGGCCAATCAGCCCCAGCATTTT.

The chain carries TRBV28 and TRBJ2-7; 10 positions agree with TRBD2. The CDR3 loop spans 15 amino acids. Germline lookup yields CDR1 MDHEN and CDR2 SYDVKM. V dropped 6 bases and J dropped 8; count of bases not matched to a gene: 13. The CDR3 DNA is TGTGCCAGCAGGAAACTCCTAGCGGGAGCGTTGAAGCAGTACTTC. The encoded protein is CASRKLLAGALKQYF.

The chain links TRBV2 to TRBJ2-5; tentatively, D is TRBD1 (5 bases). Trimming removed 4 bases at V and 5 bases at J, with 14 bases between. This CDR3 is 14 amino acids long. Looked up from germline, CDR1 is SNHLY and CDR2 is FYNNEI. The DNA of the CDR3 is TGTGCCAGCAGTGTTTGGGGCCTAGGTGAGACCCAGTACTTC. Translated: CASSVWGLGETQYF.